Following are 22 T cell receptor beta chains from one sample sequenced in a study of T cells in Graves' hyperthyroidism and ophthalmopathy. Using RNA transcripts as the source, TCR beta CDR3 regions were amplified. First-round RT-PCR with HTBI primers amplified the TCR CDR3 region. TCRdb passed the multiplex PCR reads through MiXCR, listing each CDR3 protein once. The sample carries about 360,000 distinct CDR3 sequences, about 18% recorded once. Specimen: blood. All receptors derive from a woman aged 18-30 years with Graves' hyperthyroidism.

Many counts were recorded for this clonotype. This chain links TRBV6-5 with TRBJ2-5, with D tentatively TRBD2 (6 bases). V gave up 4 bases and J gave up 5 bases, with 17 bases separating them. CDR1 is MNHEY, CDR2 SVGAGI, per germline. This CDR3 is built from 15 residues. CDR3 residues: CASSSGPLGGETQYF. Written as DNA, the CDR3 is TGTGCCAGCAGTTCCGGACCGCTCGGAGGGGAGACCCAGTACTTC.

This clonotype was counted ten times or more. The rearrangement uses TRBV7-9 and TRBJ2-7; D is possibly TRBD2 (6 bases). V shed 5 bases and J shed 1 base, with 12 bases lying between them. Germline V gives CDR1 SEHNR, CDR2 FQNEAQ (reference sequence). This CDR3 has 14 residues. The CDR3 protein is CASSLGLESYEQYF. The CDR3 DNA follows: TGTGCCAGCAGCCTGGGACTGGAGTCCTACGAGCAGTACTTC.

V gene TRBV5-1 combines with J gene TRBJ2-5; 8 nucleotides agree with TRBD1. Germline V CDR1 and CDR2: SGHRS, YFSETQ. The CDR3 runs 15 residues. V trimming: 0 bases; J trimming: 3 bases; junction bases outside the gene matches: 4. The CDR3 loop is CASSLEVTGEETQYF. In nucleotides, the CDR3 is TGCGCCAGCAGCTTGGAGGTGACAGGGGAAGAGACCCAGTACTTC.

This clonotype was observed many times. The V gene is TRBV2, the J gene TRBJ2-5; 12 nucleotides match TRBD2. Germline trimming cut 3 bases from V and 2 bases from J; bases unmatched to any gene: 4. The CDR3 extends over 16 amino acids. The germline CDR1 and CDR2 sequences are SNHLY and FYNNEI. This CDR3 reads CASSETSGRQQETQYF. The CDR3 nucleotides read TGTGCCAGCAGTGAGACTAGCGGGAGACAACAAGAGACCCAGTACTTC.

For this clonotype: Sequence at one end of the junction differs from germline and may be a read error. This chain joins TRBV4-1 and TRBJ1-5; 9 bases align to TRBD1. The CDR3 is 14 amino acids. Germline CDR1 MGHRA, CDR2 YSYEKL. This chain's CDR3 is CASRGQGGNQPQRF. The DNA of the CDR3 is TGCGCCAGCAGGGGACAGGGAGGCAATCAGCCCCAGCGTTTT.

The rearrangement links TRBV24-1 to TRBJ2-5; D remains ambiguous. The CDR3 length is 13 residues. CDR1 KGHDR and CDR2 SFDVKD come from the germline V gene. V lost 9 bases to trimming and J lost 5 bases, with 15 bases between them. The CDR3 protein is CATARHGKETQYF. In nucleotides, the CDR3 is TGTGCCACCGCGAGACACGGCAAGGAGACCCAGTACTTC.

On this clonotype itself: This may stem from a read error, because a much larger clone lies one nucleotide away. The CDR3 reads CASGGRRVRTEACF. In nucleotides, the CDR3 is TGTGCCAGCGGGGGACGTAGGGTTAGGACTGAAGCTTGCTTT. The rearrangement links TRBV2 to TRBJ1-1, with D possibly being TRBD1 (5 bases). The CDR3 runs to 14 residues. Germline-derived CDR1 and CDR2 are SNHLY and FYNNEI.

This clonotype has a single count. A much larger clonotype is one base distant, so this may be a read error. This chain joins TRBV5-1 and TRBJ2-7; D is unresolved. The V and J ends lost 0 bases and 6 bases respectively, with 13 bases between them. Germline V gene data show CDR1 as SGHRS and CDR2 as YFSETQ. This CDR3 has 14 residues. CDR3 in DNA: TGCGCCAGCAGCTTGGAGTCATGGGTCACCGAGCAGTACTTC. It specifies CASSLESWVTEQYF.

This clonotype was counted at least ten times. The rearrangement links TRBV4-2 to TRBJ2-5; D is tentatively TRBD1 or TRBD2 (5 bases each). The CDR3 has 13 residues. Germline V CDR1 and CDR2: LGHNA, YNFKEQ. V gave up 4 bases and J gave up 2 bases, with 8 bases separating them. CDR3 nucleotides: TGTGCCAGCAGCCCTTGGGGGCAAGAGACCCAGTACTTC. Its protein product is CASSPWGQETQYF.

V gene TRBV6-5 combines with J gene TRBJ2-7, with TRBD1 as a possible D gene (5 bases). Germline CDR1 reads MNHEY; CDR2 reads SVGAGI. The ends were cut back, 2 bases at V and 4 bases at J, with 15 bases in the middle. The CDR3 is made up of 15 amino acids. CDR3 amino acids: CASSYPQGPEYEQYF. For the CDR3, the DNA is TGTGCCAGCAGTTACCCGCAGGGCCCGGAGTACGAGCAGTACTTC.

Ten or more counts support this clonotype. The CDR3 here is CASSYSTAGTGGGYTF. CDR3 bases: TGTGCCAGCAGTTACTCGACCGCCGGGACAGGGGGCGGCTACACCTTC. The chain combines TRBV6-5 with TRBJ1-2, with 12 bases identical to TRBD1. The CDR3 covers 16 residues. Germline V lookup: CDR1 MNHEY, CDR2 SVGAGI. J was trimmed by 8 bases and V by 0 bases; bases with no gene match: 7.

This clonotype occurred many times. The rearrangement joins TRBV12-3 or TRBV12-4 to TRBJ1-1; D remains ambiguous. The CDR3 is 14 residues long. The germline V and J ends were trimmed by 5 bases and 7 bases, with 17 bases remaining between them. This CDR3 is CASSPWRAEGEAFF. The CDR3 nucleotides are TGTGCCAGCAGTCCATGGAGGGCCGAGGGTGAAGCTTTCTTT.

This clonotype came up many times. The rearrangement links TRBV20-1 to TRBJ2-5; a weak D match, TRBD2 (5 bases). CDR1 and CDR2 (germline): DFQATT, SNEGSKA (reference sequence). This CDR3 has 14 amino acids. Trimming removed 3 bases at V and 2 bases at J, with 13 bases between. The CDR3 reads CSASQALVQETQYF. CDR3 bases: TGCAGTGCTAGCCAGGCACTAGTTCAAGAGACCCAGTACTTC.

The chain combines TRBV12-5 with TRBJ2-5; TRBD1 might be the D (5 bases). Trimming took 7 bases from V and 1 from J, leaving 16 bases between them. Germline CDR1 LGHNT, CDR2 FRNRAP. The CDR3 totals 15 residues. CDR3 in DNA: TGTGCTAGTGCCGACGGCCAGGGAATCCAAGAGACCCAGTACTTC. Translated, it gives CASADGQGIQETQYF.

There are many counts of this clonotype. For the CDR3, the DNA is TGTGCCAGCACCCCGGGGGGTAGCGAGCAGTACTTC. Its translation is CASTPGGSEQYF. The V and J genes are TRBV28 and TRBJ2-7; 7 nucleotides agree with TRBD2. CDR1 MDHEN and CDR2 SYDVKM come from the germline V gene. Germline trimming cut 7 bases from V and 6 bases from J; bases unmatched to any gene: 6. This CDR3 has 12 amino acids.

This clonotype was observed at least ten times. The rearrangement links TRBV28 to TRBJ1-5; 9 positions match TRBD1. Germline trimming cut 6 bases from V and 4 bases from J; bases unmatched to any gene: 4. This CDR3 has 14 residues. Germline values: CDR1 MDHEN, CDR2 SYDVKM. This CDR3 is CASRATGGNQPQHF. DNA of the CDR3: TGTGCCAGCAGAGCGACAGGGGGGAATCAGCCCCAGCATTTT.

This clonotype was counted ten times or more. The chain joins TRBV12-3 or TRBV12-4 to TRBJ1-1, with unresolved D. The CDR3 length is 13 residues. With 6 bases removed from V and 4 bases from J, the gap between germline ends came to 12 bases. CDR3 sequence (DNA): TGTGCCAGCAGGCTGGCTTCGGTCACTGAAGCTTTCTTT. This codes for CASRLASVTEAFF.

This clonotype was seen only a few times. CDR3 region: CASSMTSGILGNEQYF. The CDR3 DNA reads TGTGCCAGTAGTATGACTAGCGGGATTCTCGGGAACGAGCAGTACTTC. The V and J genes are TRBV19 and TRBJ2-7; 11 bases are a match to TRBD2. The CDR3 consists of 16 residues. Looked up from germline, CDR1 is LNHDA and CDR2 is SQIVND (reference sequence). V lost 3 bases and J lost 5; bases outside the gene matches: 9.

This clonotype was recorded once. This chain links TRBV6-1 with TRBJ2-5, with 8 positions matching TRBD2. J lost 2 bases, V lost 1 base, and 12 bases had no gene match. Germline values: CDR1 MNHNS, CDR2 SASEGT. The CDR3 covers 18 residues. CDR3 in amino acids: CASSEGPGASGLQETQYF. The CDR3 coding sequence is TGTGCCAGCAGTGAAGGTCCTGGGGCTAGCGGGTTGCAAGAGACCCAGTACTTC.

In this sample, this clonotype turned up many times. This rearrangement joins TRBV12-3 or TRBV12-4 to TRBJ1-5; possible D gene TRBD1, 5 bases. The CDR3 has 15 residues. The V and J ends lost 3 bases and 6 bases respectively, with 15 bases between them. CDR3 sequence reads: CASSLGRGFGQPQHF. The CDR3 bases are TGTGCCAGCAGTTTGGGACGCGGGTTTGGTCAGCCCCAGCATTTT.

This clonotype was seen many times. The gene calls are TRBV2 and TRBJ1-2; TRBD1 is a possible D gene (6 bases). Germline V gene data show CDR1 as SNHLY and CDR2 as FYNNEI. There are 16 residues in the CDR3. The V end was cut by 7 bases, the J end by 8 bases, with 26 bases between. The DNA for the CDR3 is TGTGCCAGCACGTCGGACCTCAGGGGCTCCCCGGGAGGCTACACCTTC. Translating it yields CASTSDLRGSPGGYTF.

This clonotype was counted many times. V is TRBV28 and J is TRBJ2-7, with TRBD2 matching 15 bases. This CDR3 is built from 19 residues. Germline CDR1 MDHEN, CDR2 SYDVKM. V lost 6 bases, J lost 0 bases, and 12 bases stayed unmatched. CDR3 sequence: CASSPRPGLAGGNSYEQYF. The CDR3 DNA reads as TGTGCCAGCAGCCCCAGGCCCGGACTAGCGGGGGGGAACTCCTACGAGCAGTACTTC.